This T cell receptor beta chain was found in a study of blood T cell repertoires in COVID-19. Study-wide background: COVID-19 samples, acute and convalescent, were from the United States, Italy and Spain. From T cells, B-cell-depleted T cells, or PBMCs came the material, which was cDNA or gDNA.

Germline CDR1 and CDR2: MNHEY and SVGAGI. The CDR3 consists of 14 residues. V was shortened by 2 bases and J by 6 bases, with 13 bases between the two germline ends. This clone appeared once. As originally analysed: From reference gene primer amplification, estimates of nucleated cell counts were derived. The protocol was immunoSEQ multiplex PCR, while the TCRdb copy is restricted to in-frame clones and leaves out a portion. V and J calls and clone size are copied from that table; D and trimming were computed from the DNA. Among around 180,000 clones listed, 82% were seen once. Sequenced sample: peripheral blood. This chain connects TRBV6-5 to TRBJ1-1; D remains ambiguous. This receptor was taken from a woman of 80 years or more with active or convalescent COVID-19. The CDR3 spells CASSYTGAGSEAFF. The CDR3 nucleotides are TGTGCCAGCAGTTACACGGGAGCGGGCTCTGAAGCTTTCTTT.